This T cell receptor beta chain originates from a study of breast tumors, draining lymph nodes, adjacent tissues. Points from the study as a whole: Tumor and nontumor repertoires were significantly more similar in luminal-like than in basal-like breast cancer. Tumors had less TCR diversity than lymph nodes, more than nontumor tissue.

CDR3 length equals 15 residues. With V trimmed by 0 bases and J by 6 bases, 6 bases remained unmatched. Germline CDR1 is SGHDT and CDR2 is YYEEEE. Via MiXCR, TCRdb re-called the multiplex PCR reads, giving one row per CDR3 protein. This sample has roughly 130,000 distinct CDR3 sequences, with 15% to 20% found just once. The lymph nodes were axillary draining lymph nodes from breast cancer patients. This clonotype was seen repeatedly, ten times or more. Antigen specificity is unknown. The rearrangement uses TRBV5-6 and TRBJ2-1, with TRBD2 identical over 7 bases. The TCR sequence derives from a female donor with breast cancer. Some clones in this sample may be carry-over from other donors' samples. The source material was axillary lymph node tissue. The CDR3 DNA is TGTGCCAGCAGCTTGGAGCTAGCGGTTACCAATGAGCAGTTCTTC. Its protein product is CASSLELAVTNEQFF.